The source of this TCR beta chain is a study of cytomegalovirus exposure and HLA in healthy donors. Study conclusions and caveats: Later analysis identified several of the most significant clusters that appeared linked to common viral pathogens. A link between a missense DCLRE1C variant and TCR beta V- and J-gene trimming emerged from a later analysis.

As concerns this clone: The target antigen is unknown.

CDR1 and CDR2 from the germline V gene are SGHVT and SQSDAQ. This CDR3 is built from 14 residues. V lost 5 bases and J 4 bases, leaving 15 bases between the germline ends. With 60 Vbeta and 13 Jbeta primers, the PCR was carried out. Some clones are missing from TCRdb's copy, which holds only in-frame ones; the method was immunoSEQ multiplex PCR. The data hold some 120,000 clones, with about 73% observed a single time. J is TRBJ2-7 and V is TRBV7-4, with a possible D match to TRBD1 (6 bases). The sequence was collected from a woman aged 45 to 65 in good health and CMV-seropositive. Sequenced input: PBMCs. The CDR3 spells CASSRDTLQYEQYF. The CDR3 DNA reads as TGTGCCAGCAGCCGGGACACTCTTCAATACGAGCAGTACTTC.